This T cell receptor (beta chain) derives from a study of identical twins (dated by TCRdb to about 2016). In terms of the full investigation: To test whether fetal clonotypes persist, the study used deep sequencing on TCR alpha and beta repertoires from monozygotic twins, unrelated adults of various ages, and cord blood. To rule out contamination, replicate twin experiments were performed at different times with different library preparation protocols.

What the research found in general, with its limitations: Out-of-frame TCR alpha sequences shared between twins showed an excess of low generation-probability sequences compared with coincidental sharing between unrelated individuals. Conclusions relied on cross-sectional statistical analysis, since the same donors could not be followed over many years. Out-of-frame TCR alpha sharing in monozygotic twins was systematically underestimated by recombination models, whereas sharing between unrelated individuals was in agreement with the recombination models. Fewer insertions were carried by abundant cord blood beta clonotypes, a similar but weaker trend appeared in young adult naive repertoires, and no such trend appeared in memory repertoires. A weaker excess of twin sharing was found in beta out-of-frame sequences because the signal-to-noise ratio was lowered by fewer shared sequences. Zero-insertion analyses could be partly confounded by invariant T cells such as MAIT and iNKT, though diverse VJ usage argued against such confounding for most clonotypes.

The library was obtained by 5' RACE. Instrument used: Illumina HiSeq 2000. A universal primer binding site was introduced by template switching, and a unique molecular identifier was present in the final cDNA, enabling accurate counting of TCR cDNA molecules. Specific primers in the conserved constant-segment region were used to synthesize first-strand cDNA for the TCR alpha and beta chains. To control for contamination, every cDNA library was double barcoded, receiving both a SMART-Mk sample barcode and Illumina barcodes. TruSeq adapter sequences along with Illumina sample barcodes were introduced in two successive PCR steps. The TCR alpha and beta cDNA libraries were sequenced on the Illumina HiSeq platform using custom primers. From the authors' description of their analysis: Unique molecular identifiers were extracted from raw reads with MiGEC, and CDR3 positions were determined with MiXCR. For each individual, recombination models were inferred using an EM algorithm with the repgenHMM and IGoR tools. The analysis of shared clonotypes was done with the tcR package in R, with sharing normalized by the product of cloneset sizes. To study raw recombination free of thymic and clonal selection effects, out-of-frame nonproductive sequences were analyzed. TCRdb redid the processing of the public reads, applying fastp at Q25 and MiXCR, and retained in-frame beta chains. Rows with a matching CDR3 protein are joined into one entry that keeps the most common DNA and genes. None of the V and J calls come from the authors' own analysis; TCRdb made them. The sample includes around 1.7 million distinct CDR3 sequences, with less than 35% observed a single time. About 0.25% of the sample rests with the top ten.

Every donor in the study was a healthy Caucasian. CDR1 and CDR2 were assigned from the germline V gene as SGHTA and FQGNSA. A distance of 18 bases separates the germline ends of V and J, which lose 6 bases and 0 bases respectively. Including cysteine and phenylalanine, the CDR3 has 16 amino acids. The CDR3 DNA has 48 bases and is translated from base 1. A single count supports this clonotype. Its antigen is unknown. Per-base quality was not reported, and no clone a single base away is much larger than it. The TCR was taken from a newborn girl in good health. Source material: cord blood. The rearranged chain carries TRBV7-2 and TRBJ2-7; the D segment could be TRBD2, given 5 matching bases. The DNA reads TGTGCCAGCAGACCGACTGGCGGGTTGAGCTCCTACGAGCAGTACTTC. Translated, it gives CASRPTGGLSSYEQYF.